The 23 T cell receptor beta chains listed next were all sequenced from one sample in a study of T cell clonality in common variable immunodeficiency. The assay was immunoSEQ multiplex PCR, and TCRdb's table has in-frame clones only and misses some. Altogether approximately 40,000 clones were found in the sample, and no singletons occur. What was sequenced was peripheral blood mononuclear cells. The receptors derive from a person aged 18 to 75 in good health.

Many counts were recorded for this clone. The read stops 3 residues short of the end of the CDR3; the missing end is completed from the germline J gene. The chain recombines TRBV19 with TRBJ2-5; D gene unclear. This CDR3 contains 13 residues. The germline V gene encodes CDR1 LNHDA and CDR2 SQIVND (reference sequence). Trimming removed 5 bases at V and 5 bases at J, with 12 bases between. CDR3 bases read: TGTGCCAGTAGTCCCCAAGGCCTGGAGACC. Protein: CASSPQGLET. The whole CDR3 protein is CASSPQGLETQYF. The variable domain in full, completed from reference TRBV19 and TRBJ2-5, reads DGGITQSPKYLFRKEGQNVTLSCEQNLNHDAMYWYRQDPGQGLRLIYYSQIVNDFQKGDIAEGYSVSREKKESFPLTVTSAQKNPTAFYLCASSPQGLETQYFGPGTRLLVL.

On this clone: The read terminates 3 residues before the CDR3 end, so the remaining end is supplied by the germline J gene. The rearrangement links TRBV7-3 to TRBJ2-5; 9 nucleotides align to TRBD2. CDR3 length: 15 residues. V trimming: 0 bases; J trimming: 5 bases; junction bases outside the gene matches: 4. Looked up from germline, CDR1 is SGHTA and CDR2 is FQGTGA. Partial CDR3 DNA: TGTGCCAGCAGCTTAACAGCGGGGGGCGGGGAGACC. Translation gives CASSLTAGGGET. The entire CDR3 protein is CASSLTAGGGETQYF.

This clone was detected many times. The CDR3 loop reads CSATGDTEAFF. The CDR3 DNA, read in part, is TGCAGTGCTACAGGGGATACTGAA. The chain uses TRBV20-1 and TRBJ1-1, with D possibly being TRBD1 (6 bases). The read terminates 3 residues ahead of where the CDR3 ends, so the germline J gene completes it. Germline-derived CDR1 and CDR2 are DFQATT and SNEGSKA (reference sequence). The CDR3 length is 11 residues. V was pared by 4 bases and J by 5 bases, with 8 bases between.

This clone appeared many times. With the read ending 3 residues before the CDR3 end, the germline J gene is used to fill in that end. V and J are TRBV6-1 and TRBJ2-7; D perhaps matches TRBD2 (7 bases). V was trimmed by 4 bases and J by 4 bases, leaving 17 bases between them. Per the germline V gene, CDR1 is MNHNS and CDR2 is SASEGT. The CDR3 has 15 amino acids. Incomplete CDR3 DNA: TGTGCCAGCAGTGTCGAGGGGGGGCGAATATACGAG. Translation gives CASSVEGGRIYE. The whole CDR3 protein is CASSVEGGRIYEQYF.

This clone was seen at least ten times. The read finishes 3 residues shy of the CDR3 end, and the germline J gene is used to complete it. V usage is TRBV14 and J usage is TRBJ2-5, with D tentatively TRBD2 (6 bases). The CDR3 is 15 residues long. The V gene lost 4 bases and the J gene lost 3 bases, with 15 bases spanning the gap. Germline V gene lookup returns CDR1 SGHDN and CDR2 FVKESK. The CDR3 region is CASSPRAGPEETQYF. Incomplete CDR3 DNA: TGTGCCAGCAGCCCCAGAGCGGGCCCAGAAGAGACC.

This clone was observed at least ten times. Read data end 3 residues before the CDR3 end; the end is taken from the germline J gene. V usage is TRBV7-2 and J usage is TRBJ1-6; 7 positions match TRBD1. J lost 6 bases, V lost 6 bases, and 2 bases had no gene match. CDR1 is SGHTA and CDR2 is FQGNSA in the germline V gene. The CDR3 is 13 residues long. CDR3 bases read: TGTGCCAGCAGGGGACAGCTTAATTCACCC. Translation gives CASRGQLNSP. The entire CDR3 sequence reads CASRGQLNSPLHF.

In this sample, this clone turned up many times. The CDR3 is CASSKTGALNTEAFF. CDR3 DNA (partial): TGCGCCAGCAGCAAGACAGGGGCACTGAACACTGAA. This chain uses TRBV5-1 with TRBJ1-1; 8 nucleotides align to TRBD1. Sequencing ends 3 residues short of the CDR3 end; the germline J gene provides the rest. The junction had 5 bases not matched to a gene; V was cut back by 4 bases and J by 0 bases. This CDR3 spans 15 amino acids. Germline V gene data show CDR1 as SGHRS and CDR2 as YFSETQ. Drawing the rest from reference TRBV5-1 and TRBJ1-1, the complete variable domain is KAGVTQTPRYLIKTRGQQVTLSCSPISGHRSVSWYQQTPGQGLQFLFEYFSETQRNKGNFPGRFSGRQFSNSRSEMNVSTLELGDSALYLCASSKTGALNTEAFFGQGTRLTVV.

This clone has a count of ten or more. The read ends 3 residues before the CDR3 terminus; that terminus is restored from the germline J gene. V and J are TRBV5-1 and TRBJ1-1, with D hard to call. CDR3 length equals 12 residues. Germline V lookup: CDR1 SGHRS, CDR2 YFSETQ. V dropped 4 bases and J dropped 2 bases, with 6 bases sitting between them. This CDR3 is CASSPGNTEAFF. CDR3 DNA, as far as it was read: TGCGCCAGCAGCCCCGGTAACACTGAA.

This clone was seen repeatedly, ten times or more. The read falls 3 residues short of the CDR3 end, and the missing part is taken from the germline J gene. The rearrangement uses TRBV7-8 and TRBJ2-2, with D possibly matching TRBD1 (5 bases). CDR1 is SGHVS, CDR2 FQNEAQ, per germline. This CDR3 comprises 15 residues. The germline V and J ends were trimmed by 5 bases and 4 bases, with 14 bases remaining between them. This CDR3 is CASSPGQGGTGELFF. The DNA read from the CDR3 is TGTGCCAGCAGCCCTGGCCAGGGCGGCACCGGGGAG.

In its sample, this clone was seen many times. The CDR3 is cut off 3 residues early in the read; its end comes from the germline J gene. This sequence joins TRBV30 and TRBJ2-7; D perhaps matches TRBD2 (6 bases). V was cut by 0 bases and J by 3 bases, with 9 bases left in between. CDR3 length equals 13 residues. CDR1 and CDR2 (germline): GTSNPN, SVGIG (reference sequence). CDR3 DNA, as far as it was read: TGTGCCTGGAGTGTTGGGGGGTACTACGAG. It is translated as CAWSVGGYYE. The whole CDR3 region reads CAWSVGGYYEQYF.

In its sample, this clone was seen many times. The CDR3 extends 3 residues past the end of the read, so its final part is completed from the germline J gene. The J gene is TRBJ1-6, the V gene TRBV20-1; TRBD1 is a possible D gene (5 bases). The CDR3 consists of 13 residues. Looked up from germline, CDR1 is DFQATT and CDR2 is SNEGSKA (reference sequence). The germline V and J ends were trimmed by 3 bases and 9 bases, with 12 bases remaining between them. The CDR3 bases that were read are TGCAGTGCTAGTCCCAAAGGGGTTTCACCC. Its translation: CSASPKGVSP. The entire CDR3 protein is CSASPKGVSPLHF.

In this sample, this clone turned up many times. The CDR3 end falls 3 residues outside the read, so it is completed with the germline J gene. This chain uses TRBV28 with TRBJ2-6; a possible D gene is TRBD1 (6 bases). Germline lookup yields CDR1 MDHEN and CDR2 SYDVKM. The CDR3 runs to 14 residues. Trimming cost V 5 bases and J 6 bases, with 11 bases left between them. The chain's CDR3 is CASSRNREANVLTF. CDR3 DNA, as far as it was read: TGTGCCAGCAGTCGAAACAGGGAGGCCAACGTC.

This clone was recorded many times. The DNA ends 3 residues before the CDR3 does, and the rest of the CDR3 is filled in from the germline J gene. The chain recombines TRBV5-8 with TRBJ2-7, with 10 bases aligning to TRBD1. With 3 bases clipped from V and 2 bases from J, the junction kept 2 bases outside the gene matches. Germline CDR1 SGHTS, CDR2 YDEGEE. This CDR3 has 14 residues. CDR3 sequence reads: CASSSGTGAYEQYF. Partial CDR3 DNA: TGTGCCAGCAGCTCCGGGACAGGGGCCTACGAG.

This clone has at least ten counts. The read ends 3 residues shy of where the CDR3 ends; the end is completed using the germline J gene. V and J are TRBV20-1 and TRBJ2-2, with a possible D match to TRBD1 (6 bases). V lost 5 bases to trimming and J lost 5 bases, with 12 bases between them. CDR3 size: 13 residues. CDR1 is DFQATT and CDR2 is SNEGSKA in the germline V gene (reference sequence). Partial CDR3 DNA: TGCAGTGCTCCTACAGGGAATACCGGGGAG. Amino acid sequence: CSAPTGNTGE. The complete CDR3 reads CSAPTGNTGELFF.

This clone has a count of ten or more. CDR3 amino acids: CASSTRTSGSVYNEQFF. The covered CDR3 bases are TGTGCCAGTAGTACCCGGACTAGCGGGAGCGTGTACAATGAG. The V gene is TRBV19, the J gene TRBJ2-1; 13 bases line up with TRBD2. The sequenced fragment ends 3 residues before the CDR3 boundary, so the rest is inferred from the germline J gene. J gave up 4 bases and V 4 bases, and 7 bases lay outside the gene matches. CDR1 and CDR2 from the germline V gene are LNHDA and SQIVND (reference sequence). This CDR3 contains 17 residues.

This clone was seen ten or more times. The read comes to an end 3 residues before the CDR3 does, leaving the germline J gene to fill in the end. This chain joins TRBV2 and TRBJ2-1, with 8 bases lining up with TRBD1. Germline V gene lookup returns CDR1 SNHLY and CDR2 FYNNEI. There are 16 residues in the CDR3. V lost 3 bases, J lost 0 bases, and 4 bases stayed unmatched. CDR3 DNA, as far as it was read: TGTGCCAGCAGTGAGCCCGGACAGGGCTCCTACAATGAG. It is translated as CASSEPGQGSYNE. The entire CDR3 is CASSEPGQGSYNEQFF.

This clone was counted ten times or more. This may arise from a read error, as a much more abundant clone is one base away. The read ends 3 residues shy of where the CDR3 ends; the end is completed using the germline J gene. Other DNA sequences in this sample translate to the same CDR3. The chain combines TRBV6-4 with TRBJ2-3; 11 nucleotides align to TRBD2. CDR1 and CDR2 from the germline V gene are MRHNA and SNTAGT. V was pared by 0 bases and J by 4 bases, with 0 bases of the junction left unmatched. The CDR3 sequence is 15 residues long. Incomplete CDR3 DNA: TGTGCCAGCAGTGACTCTAGCGGGGGGGCAGATACG. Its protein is CASSDSSGGADT. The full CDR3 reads CASSDSSGGADTQYF.

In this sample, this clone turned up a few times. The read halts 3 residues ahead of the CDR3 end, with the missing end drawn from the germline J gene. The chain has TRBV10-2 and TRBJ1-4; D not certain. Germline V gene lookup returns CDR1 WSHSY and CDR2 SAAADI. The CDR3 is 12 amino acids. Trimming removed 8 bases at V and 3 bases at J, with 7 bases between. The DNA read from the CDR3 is TGCGCCAGCCGGCGGGCTAATGAAAAA. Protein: CASRRANEK. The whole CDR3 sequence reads CASRRANEKLFF.

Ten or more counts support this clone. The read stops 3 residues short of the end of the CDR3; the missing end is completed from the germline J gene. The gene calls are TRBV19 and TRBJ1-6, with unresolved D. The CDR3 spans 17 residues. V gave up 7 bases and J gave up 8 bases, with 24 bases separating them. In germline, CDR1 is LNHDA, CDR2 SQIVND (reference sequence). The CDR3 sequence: CASTPNRKDSFDSPLHF. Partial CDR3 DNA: TGTGCCAGTACCCCAAACAGAAAGGATAGTTTTGATTCACCC.

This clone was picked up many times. The sequenced part of the CDR3 DNA is TGCGCCAGCAGCCTCCCCACAGATACG. This gives the protein CASSLPTDT. The CDR3 as a whole reads CASSLPTDTQYF. The rearrangement links TRBV5-1 to TRBJ2-3; D unclear. The observed sequence ends 3 residues before the CDR3 terminus, with the missing tail filled in from the germline J gene. Germline CDR1 is SGHRS and CDR2 is YFSETQ. V lost 4 bases to trimming and J lost 2 bases, with 5 bases between them. This CDR3 spans 12 amino acids. The whole variable domain, remainder taken from reference TRBV5-1 and TRBJ2-3, is KAGVTQTPRYLIKTRGQQVTLSCSPISGHRSVSWYQQTPGQGLQFLFEYFSETQRNKGNFPGRFSGRQFSNSRSEMNVSTLELGDSALYLCASSLPTDTQYFGPGTRLTVL.

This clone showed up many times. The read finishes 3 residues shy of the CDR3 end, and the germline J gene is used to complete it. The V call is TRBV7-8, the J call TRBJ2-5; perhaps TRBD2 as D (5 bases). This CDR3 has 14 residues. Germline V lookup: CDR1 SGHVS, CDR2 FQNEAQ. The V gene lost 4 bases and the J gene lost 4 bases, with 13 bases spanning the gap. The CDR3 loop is CASSSERLGETQYF. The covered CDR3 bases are TGTGCCAGCAGCTCCGAGCGGTTGGGAGAGACC.

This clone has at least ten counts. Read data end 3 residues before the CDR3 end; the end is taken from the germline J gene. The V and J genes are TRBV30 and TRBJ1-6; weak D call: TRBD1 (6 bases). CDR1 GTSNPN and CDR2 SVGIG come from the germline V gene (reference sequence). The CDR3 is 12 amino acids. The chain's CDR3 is CAWGTSGTSLHF. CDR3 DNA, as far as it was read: TGTGCCTGGGGGACATCGGGGACGTCC.

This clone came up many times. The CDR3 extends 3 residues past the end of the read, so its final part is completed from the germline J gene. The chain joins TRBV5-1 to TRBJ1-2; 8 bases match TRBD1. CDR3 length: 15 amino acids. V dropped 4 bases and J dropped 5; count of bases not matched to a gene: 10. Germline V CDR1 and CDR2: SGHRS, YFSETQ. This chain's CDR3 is CASSRGSDREYGYTF. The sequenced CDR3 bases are TGCGCCAGCAGCCGAGGATCGGACAGGGAATATGGC.